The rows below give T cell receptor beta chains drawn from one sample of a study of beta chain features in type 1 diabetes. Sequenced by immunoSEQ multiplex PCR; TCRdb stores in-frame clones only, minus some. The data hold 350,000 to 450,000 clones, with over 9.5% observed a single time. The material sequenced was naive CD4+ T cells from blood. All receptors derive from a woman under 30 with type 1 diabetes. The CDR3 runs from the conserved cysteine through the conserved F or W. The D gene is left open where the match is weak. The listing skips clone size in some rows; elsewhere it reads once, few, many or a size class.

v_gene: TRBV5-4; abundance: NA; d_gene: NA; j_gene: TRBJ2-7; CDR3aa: CASSLEQGPNEQYF; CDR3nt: TGTGCCAGCAGCTTGGAACAGGGCCCAAACGAGCAGTACTTC
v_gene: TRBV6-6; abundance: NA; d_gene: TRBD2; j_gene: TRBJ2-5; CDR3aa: CASSGRARETQYF; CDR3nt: TGTGCCAGCAGCGGGAGGGCCCGAGAGACCCAGTACTTC
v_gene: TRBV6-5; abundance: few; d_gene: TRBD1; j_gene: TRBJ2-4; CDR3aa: CASSSTGVGIQYF; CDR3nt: TGTGCCAGCAGTTCGACAGGGGTTGGTATTCAGTACTTC
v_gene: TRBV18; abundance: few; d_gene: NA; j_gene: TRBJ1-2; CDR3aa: CASSPRGGTNYGYTF; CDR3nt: TGTGCCAGCTCACCTCGAGGAGGGACTAACTATGGCTACACCTTC
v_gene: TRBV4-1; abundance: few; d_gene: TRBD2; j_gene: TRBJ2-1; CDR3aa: CASKPLAGASNEQFF; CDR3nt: TGCGCCAGCAAGCCACTAGCGGGAGCTTCCAATGAGCAGTTCTTC
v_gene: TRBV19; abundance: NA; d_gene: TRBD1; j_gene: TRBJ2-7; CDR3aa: CASRRTGTYEQYF; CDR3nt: TGTGCCAGTAGGAGGACAGGGACCTACGAGCAGTACTTC
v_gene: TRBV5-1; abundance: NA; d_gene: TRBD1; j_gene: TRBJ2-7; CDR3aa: CASSLVRDRGHEQYF; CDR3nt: TGCGCCAGCAGCTTGGTCCGGGACAGGGGTCACGAGCAGTACTTC
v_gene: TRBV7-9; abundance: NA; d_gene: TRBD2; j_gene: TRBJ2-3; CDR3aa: CASSRSGGADTQYF; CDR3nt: TGTGCCAGCAGCAGAAGCGGGGGAGCAGATACGCAGTATTTT
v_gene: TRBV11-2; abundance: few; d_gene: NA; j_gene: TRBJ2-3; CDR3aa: CASSLYRDKSTDTQYF; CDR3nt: TGTGCCAGCAGCTTATATCGGGACAAATCCACAGATACGCAGTATTTT
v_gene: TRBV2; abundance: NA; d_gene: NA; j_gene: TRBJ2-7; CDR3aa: CASSERFGVFYEQYF; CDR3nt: TGTGCCAGCAGTGAAAGGTTCGGAGTCTTTTACGAGCAGTACTTC
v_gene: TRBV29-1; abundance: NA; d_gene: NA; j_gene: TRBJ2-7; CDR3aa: CSAAGPLEQYF; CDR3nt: TGCAGCGCGGCTGGGCCCCTCGAGCAGTACTTC
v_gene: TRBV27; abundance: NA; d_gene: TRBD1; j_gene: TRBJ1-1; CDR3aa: CASSHGQGEAFF; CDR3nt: TGTGCCAGCAGCCATGGACAGGGGGAAGCTTTCTTT
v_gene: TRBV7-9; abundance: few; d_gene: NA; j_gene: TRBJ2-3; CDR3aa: CASRPGGSTDTQYF; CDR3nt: TGTGCCAGCAGGCCTGGAGGTAGCACAGATACGCAGTATTTT
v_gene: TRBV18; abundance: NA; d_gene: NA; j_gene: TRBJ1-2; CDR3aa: CATSLGGQTHYGYTF; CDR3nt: TGTGCCACCTCACTGGGTGGGCAGACGCACTATGGCTACACCTTC
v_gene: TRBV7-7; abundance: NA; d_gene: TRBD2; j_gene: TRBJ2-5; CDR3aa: CASSFPGLAGSQETQYF; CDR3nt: TGTGCCAGCAGCTTCCCCGGACTAGCGGGGAGCCAAGAGACCCAGTACTTC
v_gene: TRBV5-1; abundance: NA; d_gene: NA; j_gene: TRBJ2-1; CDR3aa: CASSLGRSSYNEQFF; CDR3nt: TGCGCCAGCAGCTTGGGGAGGAGCTCCTACAATGAGCAGTTCTTC